The rows below give T cell receptor beta chains drawn from one sample of a study of T cell responses to AZD1222 COVID-19 vaccine. TCRdb keeps only in-frame clones here, not all; method: immunoSEQ multiplex PCR. This table holds roughly 120,000 clones, around 90% found once. The sample in question was peripheral blood, obtained on day 0 of MenACWY control vaccination. These receptor sequences come from an adult in good health. Each CDR3 is given without its conserved first and last residue. A D gene is named only where the DNA matches it firmly. Clone size is given for some rows only: seen once, a few or many times, or a class if the clone is expanded.

V | size | D | CDR3
TRBV5-4 | - | - | ASSLASSGELF
TRBV11-3 | - | - | ASSSHRDRQPRSYT
TRBV2 | - | TRBD2 | ASRRTSGINEQF
TRBV18 | - | - | ASSPSRARSYEQY
TRBV7-9 | - | - | ASSLDSNSNQPQH
TRBV5-1 | - | - | ASSPSDRTEAF
TRBV29-1 | - | TRBD2 | SALGGESYEQY
TRBV11-2 | - | - | ASSLGSTDTQY
TRBV9 | once | TRBD1 | ASSATGQTDTQY
TRBV9 | - | TRBD1 | ASSDRDRGLPNTGELF
TRBV5-1 | - | - | ASISGLSEGNTIY
TRBV2 | - | TRBD1 | ASTYRGNYGYT
TRBV28 | - | - | ASSLIGVSYNSPLH
TRBV30 | - | - | AWSTGPGNTIY
TRBV21-1 | - | - | ASSKKVRVNEQY
TRBV28 | - | TRBD1 | ASSLTLQGATYEQY
TRBV19 | - | TRBD1 | AIQGVGFNQPQH
TRBV6-2/TRBV6-3 | - | - | ASSYDVRDLGYT
TRBV5-1 | - | - | ASNSGRSGELF
TRBV9 | - | - | ASSDYQRGGELF
TRBV19 | - | - | ASSLRTYSYEQY
TRBV5-1 | - | - | ASSLEGLGETQY
TRBV3-1/TRBV3-2 | - | TRBD2 | ASSQGLGGSFNEQF
TRBV5-1 | - | - | ASSLEGQQKLF
TRBV4-1 | - | - | ASSREGRVSNSPLH
TRBV6-5 | once | TRBD1 | ASSYPTDRGDQPQH
TRBV2 | - | - | ASGETQY
TRBV5-4 | - | TRBD1 | ASSSGQGRNTIY
TRBV24-1 | once | TRBD1 | ATSDHRGGNYGYT
TRBV3-1/TRBV3-2 | - | - | ASSQDRGAEAF
TRBV6-5 | - | - | ASSRGTGAGTSGF
TRBV21-1 | - | - | ASSPVLCGQY
TRBV5-1 | few | - | ASSLGSPYNSPLH
TRBV9 | - | - | ASSVASGNTIY
TRBV25-1 | - | - | ASSVINEQF
TRBV11-2 | - | - | ASSSQGAEQY
TRBV7-2 | few | - | ASSLVPAEKLF
TRBV6-5 | few | - | ASSYSTRVATEAF
TRBV18 | - | TRBD2 | ASSPGLAGTLITYEQY
TRBV2 | - | - | ASRQGNSNQPQH
TRBV6-5 | few | - | ASSYKRGNTEAF
TRBV30 | - | TRBD2 | AFLAGYNEQF
TRBV30 | - | TRBD1 | AWSPGQGIYGYT
TRBV24-1 | - | - | ATSEGWYEQF
TRBV10-1 | few | - | ASSESNANTGELF